A selection of T cell receptor beta chains follows, all from one sample in a study of T-cell memory formation after mild COVID-19. Via MiXCR, TCRdb re-called the 5' RACE reads, giving one row per CDR3 protein. The table lists roughly 600,000 distinct CDR3 sequences, more than 15% of them singletons. Sequenced sample: PBMCs or a T cell subset sorted from them (not recorded which). The receptors come from an adult woman who had mild COVID-19 (a few samples of this study predate the infection). Cell type and time point are not known. CDR3s leave out the opening cysteine and the closing phenylalanine or tryptophan.

v_call: TRBV3-1; j_call: TRBJ2-7; cdr3_aa: ASSPGTRNFYEQY
v_call: TRBV7-8; j_call: TRBJ1-5; cdr3_aa: ASRLTGRDSNQPQH
v_call: TRBV29-1; j_call: TRBJ2-3; cdr3_aa: SAVGRGTDTQY
v_call: TRBV7-3; j_call: TRBJ2-1; cdr3_aa: ASSPTGYNEQF
v_call: TRBV7-2; j_call: TRBJ1-1; cdr3_aa: ASSLVGGKNTEAF
v_call: TRBV29-1; j_call: TRBJ1-2; cdr3_aa: SVEQTTGYNGYT
v_call: TRBV6-5; j_call: TRBJ1-1; cdr3_aa: ASSYRVTNTEAF
v_call: TRBV5-6; j_call: TRBJ1-1; cdr3_aa: ASSFAGGTPEAF
v_call: TRBV7-6; j_call: TRBJ1-1; cdr3_aa: ASSLQQGMNTEAF
v_call: TRBV4-2; j_call: TRBJ1-3; cdr3_aa: ASSQEIVSSGNTIY
v_call: TRBV30; j_call: TRBJ2-2; cdr3_aa: AWRAVVGGELF
v_call: TRBV7-9; j_call: TRBJ1-3; cdr3_aa: ASSPTGDSSGNTIY
v_call: TRBV20-1; j_call: TRBJ2-5; cdr3_aa: SASNFGDETQY
v_call: TRBV4-1; j_call: TRBJ1-2; cdr3_aa: ASSTPPRTGAAYGYT
v_call: TRBV5-1; j_call: TRBJ1-5; cdr3_aa: ASSLEGYSNQPQH
v_call: TRBV9; j_call: TRBJ1-2; cdr3_aa: ASSVGGANYGYT
v_call: TRBV7-6; j_call: TRBJ2-1; cdr3_aa: ASSLASGGANEQF
v_call: TRBV7-9; j_call: TRBJ2-1; cdr3_aa: ASSRGSPTYNEQF
v_call: TRBV20-1; j_call: TRBJ1-1; cdr3_aa: SARTEEAF
v_call: TRBV6-2/TRBV6-3; j_call: TRBJ2-1; cdr3_aa: ASSHRLASGRFNEQF
v_call: TRBV3-2; j_call: TRBJ2-3; cdr3_aa: ASSPRTGAGTDTQY
v_call: TRBV12-3/TRBV12-4; j_call: TRBJ1-1; cdr3_aa: ASSHGRGNTEAF
v_call: TRBV7-9; j_call: TRBJ2-2; cdr3_aa: ARDSDRGQV
v_call: TRBV12-3/TRBV12-4; j_call: TRBJ1-1; cdr3_aa: ASSPRTGGIGTEAF
v_call: TRBV3-1; j_call: TRBJ1-1; cdr3_aa: ASSRRSGGTEAF
v_call: TRBV7-9; j_call: TRBJ2-7; cdr3_aa: ASSLTAGYEQY
v_call: TRBV7-9; j_call: TRBJ2-2; cdr3_aa: ASSLSGDVGELF
v_call: TRBV9; j_call: TRBJ2-1; cdr3_aa: ASSSRQGKSYNEQF
v_call: TRBV12-3/TRBV12-4; j_call: TRBJ2-3; cdr3_aa: ASSFAGAPTDTQY
v_call: TRBV6-2/TRBV6-3; j_call: TRBJ2-5; cdr3_aa: ASCPGGQETQY
v_call: TRBV15; j_call: TRBJ1-4; cdr3_aa: ATSFRQGYEKLF
v_call: TRBV12-3/TRBV12-4; j_call: TRBJ2-5; cdr3_aa: ASSLAGGDETQY
v_call: TRBV6-6; j_call: TRBJ2-1; cdr3_aa: ASSRGDRGDEQF
v_call: TRBV24-1; j_call: TRBJ2-3; cdr3_aa: ATSDLASGSSDTQY
v_call: TRBV7-9; j_call: TRBJ2-7; cdr3_aa: ASATGAYEQY
v_call: TRBV11-3; j_call: TRBJ2-4; cdr3_aa: ASSSRRTLAKNIQY
v_call: TRBV7-2; j_call: TRBJ2-5; cdr3_aa: ASSLGGEYGQETQY